Presented here are 10 T cell receptor beta chains from one specimen sequenced in a study of blood T cell repertoires in COVID-19 (dated by TCRdb to about 2020). The library was built by means of the immunoSEQ multiplex PCR assay. Sourced from immuneACCESS, this table was stored by TCRdb with only in-frame sequences that have V and J called. A share of the clones is absent; for the studies checked, an unresolved V gene accounts for under half, and the remainder has no known explanation. A total of almost 55,000 clones appear in this sample, roughly 87% of them only once. The ten biggest clones cover approximately 7.8% of the sample. Sequenced input: peripheral blood. Receptors were obtained from a man between 45 and 60 years old with active COVID-19.

J is TRBJ1-2 and V is TRBV7-2; 7 bases map to TRBD1. Germline V gene sequence: CDR1 SGHTA, CDR2 FQGNSA. V was clipped by 6 bases and J by 10 bases; unmatched bases: 11. This CDR3 is built from 13 residues. The CDR3 DNA follows: TGTGCCAGCAGGCGGGGACAGCGAGGAGACTACACCTTC. This sequence encodes CASRRGQRGDYTF.

The rearrangement links TRBV12-3 or TRBV12-4 to TRBJ1-5; TRBD1 matches at 9 bases. This CDR3 is 13 amino acids long. J was trimmed by 5 bases and V by 7 bases; bases with no gene match: 3. CDR3 region: CASTWDRDQPQHF. CDR3 nucleotide sequence: TGTGCCAGCACCTGGGACAGGGATCAGCCCCAGCATTTT.

This sequence joins TRBV15 and TRBJ2-7, with D hard to call. V was shortened by 0 bases and J by 2 bases, with 5 bases between the two germline ends. This CDR3 comprises 13 residues. The V gene's germline CDR1 is LNHNV and CDR2 YYDKDF (reference sequence). The CDR3 spells CATSRELTYEQYF. CDR3 bases: TGTGCCACCAGCAGAGAACTTACCTACGAGCAGTACTTC.

The chain uses TRBV7-3 and TRBJ1-4; D is undetermined. Germline CDR1 reads SGHTA; CDR2 reads FQGTGA. The CDR3 is 15 amino acids. V gave up 2 bases and J gave up 4 bases, with 11 bases separating them. CDR3 in DNA: TGTGCCAGCAGCTTAGGGAGGGCTCATAATGAAAAACTGTTTTTT. Residues: CASSLGRAHNEKLFF.

The chain has TRBV28 and TRBJ2-3; 7 bases map to TRBD1. The CDR3 loop spans 15 amino acids. Germline loops: CDR1 MDHEN, CDR2 SYDVKM. The V segment lost 4 bases and the J segment 5 bases; nucleotides outside the gene matches: 9. CDR3 protein: CASSSPPTGVDTQYF. The CDR3 DNA follows: TGTGCCAGCAGTTCCCCCCCAACAGGGGTAGATACGCAGTATTTT.

The chain couples TRBV5-1 to TRBJ1-2; the match to TRBD1 covers 8 bases. The CDR3 loop spans 14 amino acids. Germline lookup yields CDR1 SGHRS and CDR2 YFSETQ. V gave up 4 bases and J gave up 7 bases; unmatched junction bases: 9. CDR3: CASSPRQGSGGYTF. The CDR3 DNA sequence: TGCGCCAGCAGCCCGAGACAGGGGTCGGGTGGCTACACCTTC. Complete variable domain (other parts from reference TRBV5-1 and TRBJ1-2): KAGVTQTPRYLIKTRGQQVTLSCSPISGHRSVSWYQQTPGQGLQFLFEYFSETQRNKGNFPGRFSGRQFSNSRSEMNVSTLELGDSALYLCASSPRQGSGGYTFGSGTRLTVV.

The V call is TRBV4-1, the J call TRBJ1-2; 9 bases are shared with TRBD1. From germline, CDR1 is MGHRA and CDR2 YSYEKL. This CDR3 contains 15 residues. V shed 0 bases and J 5 bases; nucleotides not matched to a gene: 4. Here the CDR3 reads CASSQERTGVYGYTF. DNA of the CDR3: TGCGCCAGCAGCCAAGAACGGACAGGGGTTTATGGCTACACCTTC.

This clone was recorded once. The J gene is TRBJ1-1, the V gene TRBV6-6; D is unresolved. Germline V CDR1 and CDR2: MNHNY, SVGAGI (reference sequence). V lost 7 bases, J lost 1 base, and 10 bases lay in between. This CDR3 spans 13 amino acids. Here the CDR3 DNA reads TGTGCCAGCACTATCACAGCGAACACTGAAGCTTTCTTT. Protein: CASTITANTEAFF.

This rearrangement joins TRBV5-1 to TRBJ1-1; 9 bases line up with TRBD1. CDR3 length equals 17 residues. With 4 bases clipped from V and 0 bases from J, the junction kept 10 bases outside the gene matches. Germline CDR1 and CDR2: SGHRS and YFSETQ. CDR3 nucleotides: TGCGCCAGCAGCCTCGGGACAGGGAAGACCATGAACACTGAAGCTTTCTTT. Amino acids: CASSLGTGKTMNTEAFF.

This clone was detected once. The rearrangement joins TRBV5-1 to TRBJ2-5, with 7 nucleotides matching TRBD2. The CDR3 has 16 amino acids. Germline CDR1 is SGHRS and CDR2 is YFSETQ. Losses at the gene ends were 4 bases for V and 2 bases for J; bases not matched to a gene: 11. In DNA form, the CDR3 reads TGCGCCAGCAGCCCCCCCAGCGGGGCGACTCAAGAGACCCAGTACTTC. It is translated as CASSPPSGATQETQYF.